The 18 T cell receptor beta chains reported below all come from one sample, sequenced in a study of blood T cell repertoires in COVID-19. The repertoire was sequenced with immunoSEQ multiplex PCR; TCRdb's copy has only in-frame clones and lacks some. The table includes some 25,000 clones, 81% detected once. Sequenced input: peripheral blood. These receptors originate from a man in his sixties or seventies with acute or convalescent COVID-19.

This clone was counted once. The CDR3 region has the DNA TGTGCCAGCAGTGTCTCGAGCGGGGGGGCCAGGAATGAGCAGTTCTTC. Translation: CASSVSSGGARNEQFF. This chain links TRBV6-1 with TRBJ2-1; 10 bases are a match to TRBD2. J lost 7 bases, V lost 4 bases, and 10 bases had no gene match. This CDR3 contains 16 residues. CDR1 MNHNS and CDR2 SASEGT come from the germline V gene.

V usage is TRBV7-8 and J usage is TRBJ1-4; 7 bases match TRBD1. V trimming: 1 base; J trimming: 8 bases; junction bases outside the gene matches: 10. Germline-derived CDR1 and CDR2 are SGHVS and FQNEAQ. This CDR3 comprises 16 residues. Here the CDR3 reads CASSLGIQGVQEKLFF. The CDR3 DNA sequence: TGTGCCAGCAGCTTAGGAATTCAGGGGGTGCAGGAAAAACTGTTTTTT.

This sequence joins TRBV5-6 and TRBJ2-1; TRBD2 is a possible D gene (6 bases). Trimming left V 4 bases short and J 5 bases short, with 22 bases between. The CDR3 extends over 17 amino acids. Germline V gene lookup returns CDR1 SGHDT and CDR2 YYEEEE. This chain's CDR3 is CASSAVLIAERNNEQFF. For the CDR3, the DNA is TGTGCCAGCAGCGCCGTCTTAATAGCGGAGAGGAACAATGAGCAGTTCTTC.

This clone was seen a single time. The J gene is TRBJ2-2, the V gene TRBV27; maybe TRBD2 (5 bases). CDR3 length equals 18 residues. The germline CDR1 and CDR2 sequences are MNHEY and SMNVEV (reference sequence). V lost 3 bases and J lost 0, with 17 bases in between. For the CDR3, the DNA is TGTGCCAGCAGTTTGAGGGCAAGGAGTTATGCGAACACCGGGGAGCTGTTTTTT. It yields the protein CASSLRARSYANTGELFF.

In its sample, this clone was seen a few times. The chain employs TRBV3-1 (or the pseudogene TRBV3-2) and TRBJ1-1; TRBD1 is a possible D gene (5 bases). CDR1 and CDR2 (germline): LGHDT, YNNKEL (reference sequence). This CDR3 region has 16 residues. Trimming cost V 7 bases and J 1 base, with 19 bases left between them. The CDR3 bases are TGTGCCAGCACCCCCGGAGGAGGGACGGCGAACACTGAAGCTTTCTTT. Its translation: CASTPGGGTANTEAFF.

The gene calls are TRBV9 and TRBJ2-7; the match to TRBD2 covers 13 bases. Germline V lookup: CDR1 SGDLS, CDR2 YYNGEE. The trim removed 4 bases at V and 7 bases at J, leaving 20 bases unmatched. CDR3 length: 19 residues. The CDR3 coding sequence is TGTGCCAGCAGCCCCGTAAGCGCCCCAACTAGCGGGGGGGCTGTTGAGCAGTACTTC. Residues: CASSPVSAPTSGGAVEQYF.

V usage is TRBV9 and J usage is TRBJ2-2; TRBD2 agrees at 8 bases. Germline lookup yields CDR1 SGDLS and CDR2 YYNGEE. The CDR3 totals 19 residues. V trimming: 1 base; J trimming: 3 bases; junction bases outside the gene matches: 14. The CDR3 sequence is CASSVSSGSHTTDTGELFF. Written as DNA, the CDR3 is TGTGCCAGCAGCGTAAGCAGCGGGAGCCACACTACAGACACCGGGGAGCTGTTTTTT.

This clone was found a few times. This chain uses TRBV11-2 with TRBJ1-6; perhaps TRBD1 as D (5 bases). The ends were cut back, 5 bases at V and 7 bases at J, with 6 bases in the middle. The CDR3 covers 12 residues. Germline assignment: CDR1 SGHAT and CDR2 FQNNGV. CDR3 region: CASSTGNSPLHF. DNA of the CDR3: TGTGCCAGCAGCACAGGAAATTCACCCCTCCACTTT.

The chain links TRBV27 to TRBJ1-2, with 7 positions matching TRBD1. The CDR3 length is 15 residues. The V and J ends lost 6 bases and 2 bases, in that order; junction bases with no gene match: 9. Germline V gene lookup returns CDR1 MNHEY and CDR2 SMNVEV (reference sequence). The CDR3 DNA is TGTGCCAGCAGCTCCCCTGGACAGGCGAACTATGGCTACACCTTC. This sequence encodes CASSSPGQANYGYTF.

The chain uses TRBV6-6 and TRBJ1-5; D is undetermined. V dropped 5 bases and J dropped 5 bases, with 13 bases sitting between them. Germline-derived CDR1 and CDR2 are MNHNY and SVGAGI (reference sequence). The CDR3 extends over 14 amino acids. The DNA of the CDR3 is TGTGCCAGCAGTGATCCGGGAAGCCATCAGCCCCAGCATTTT. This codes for CASSDPGSHQPQHF.

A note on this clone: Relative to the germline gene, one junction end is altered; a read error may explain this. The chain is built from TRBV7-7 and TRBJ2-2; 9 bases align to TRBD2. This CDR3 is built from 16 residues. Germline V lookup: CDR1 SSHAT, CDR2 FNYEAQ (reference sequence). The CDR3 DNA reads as TGTGCTAGCAGCTTAGCGGGGGCGCGTAACACCGGGGAGCTGTTTTTT. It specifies CASSLAGARNTGELFF.

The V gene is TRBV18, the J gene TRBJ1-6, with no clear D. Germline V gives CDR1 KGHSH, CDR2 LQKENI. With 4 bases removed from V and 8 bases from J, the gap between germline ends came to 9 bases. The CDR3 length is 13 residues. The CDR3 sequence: CASSQSRDSPLHF. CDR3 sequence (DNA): TGTGCCAGCTCACAATCCCGGGATTCACCCCTCCACTTT.

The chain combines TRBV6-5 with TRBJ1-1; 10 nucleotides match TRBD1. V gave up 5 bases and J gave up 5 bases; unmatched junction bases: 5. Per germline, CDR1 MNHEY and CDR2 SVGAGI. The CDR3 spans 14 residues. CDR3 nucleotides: TGTGCCAGCAGTAAGACAGGGGGCAAGACTGAAGCTTTCTTT. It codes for CASSKTGGKTEAFF.

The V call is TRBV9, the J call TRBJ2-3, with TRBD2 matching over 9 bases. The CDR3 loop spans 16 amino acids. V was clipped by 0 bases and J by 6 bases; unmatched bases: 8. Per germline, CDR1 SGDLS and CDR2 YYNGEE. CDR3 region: CASSVAASGVFDTQYF. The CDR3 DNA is TGTGCCAGCAGCGTAGCCGCTAGCGGGGTATTCGATACGCAGTATTTT.

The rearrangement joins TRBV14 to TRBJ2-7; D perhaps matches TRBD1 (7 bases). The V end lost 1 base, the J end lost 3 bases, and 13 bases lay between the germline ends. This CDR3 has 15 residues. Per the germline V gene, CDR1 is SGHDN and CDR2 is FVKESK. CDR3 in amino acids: CASSQGRQGGYEQYF. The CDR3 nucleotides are TGTGCCAGCAGCCAAGGGAGACAGGGAGGCTACGAGCAGTACTTC. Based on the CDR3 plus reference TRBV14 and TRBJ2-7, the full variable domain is EAGVTQFPSHSVIEKGQTVTLRCDPISGHDNLYWYRRVMGKEIKFLLHFVKESKQDESGMPNNRFLAERTGGTYSTLKVQPAELEDSGVYFCASSQGRQGGYEQYFGPGTRLTVT.

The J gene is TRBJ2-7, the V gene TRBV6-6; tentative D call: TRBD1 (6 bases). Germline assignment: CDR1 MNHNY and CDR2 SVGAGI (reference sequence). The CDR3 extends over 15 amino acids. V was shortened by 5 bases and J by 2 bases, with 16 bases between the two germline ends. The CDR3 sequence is CASSRSGRTAYEQYF. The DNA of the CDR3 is TGTGCCAGCAGTCGATCGGGACGGACAGCCTACGAGCAGTACTTC.

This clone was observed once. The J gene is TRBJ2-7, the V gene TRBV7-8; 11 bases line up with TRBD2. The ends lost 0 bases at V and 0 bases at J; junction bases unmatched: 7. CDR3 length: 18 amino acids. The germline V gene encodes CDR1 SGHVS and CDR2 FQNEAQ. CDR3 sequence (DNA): TGTGCCAGCAGCTTAGCACCTAGCGGGAGGTTAAGCTCCTACGAGCAGTACTTC. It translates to CASSLAPSGRLSSYEQYF.

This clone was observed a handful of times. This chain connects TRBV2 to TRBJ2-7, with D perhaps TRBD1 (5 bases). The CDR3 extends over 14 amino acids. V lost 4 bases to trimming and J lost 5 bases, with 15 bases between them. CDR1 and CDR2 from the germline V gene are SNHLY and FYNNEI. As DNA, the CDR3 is TGTGCCAGCAGTGTGGAGCAAGGGGCCAACGAGCAGTACTTC. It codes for CASSVEQGANEQYF.